This paragraph reports one TCR beta chain. Its antigen remains unidentified. It may be a read error: a sequence one base away is much more abundant. The data stem from a study of blood T cells in healthy people across ages (dated by TCRdb to 2014 to 2015). For the study in its entirety: In model experiments, template switching captured roughly one uniquely barcoded TCR beta cDNA molecule for every two T cells. Using deep sequencing normalized with unique cDNA molecular identifiers, the study measured how TCR beta repertoire diversity changes with age. The donors were split into four age groups: young (average 16 years), middle-aged (about 40), aged (roughly 65) and long-lived (approximately 89). To avoid experimental bias, donors of different ages were randomly spread across the sequencing lanes. Two additional independent replicas of 1 million unique cDNA reads from the same blood draw were analyzed for two donors (one aged 18 to 30 and one aged 80 or older). Results the study describes overall, beyond this receptor: Estimates of total diversity based on one million sequenced T cells were considered lower bounds and underestimates. Because the CMV infection status of the donors was unknown, age-related changes in expanded clonotypes may potentially have been confounded. Observed TCR beta diversity per million T cells fell roughly linearly with age, and a significant reduction was already apparent by age roughly 40. Compared with the aged group, the long-lived group had more naive CD4+ T cells, fewer expanded clones and increased TCR diversity, a pattern suggesting age selection. Bulk unsorted PBMC profiling prevented conclusive comparison of naive and antigen-experienced compartments. Observed TCR beta diversity correlated strongly with the percentage of naive T cells measured by flow cytometry.

Donors were under 40 systemically healthy Caucasian individuals from Russia aged about 6 to 100 years. Around 10 milliliters of peripheral blood were drawn from each donor into EDTA-treated Vacutainer tubes. Ficoll-Paque density-gradient centrifugation was used to isolate PBMCs, with at least 6.5 million per sample. Trizol reagent was used to extract total RNA from the PBMCs, yielding at least 5 micrograms per sample. The percentages of naive CD45RAhigh/CD27high T cells were determined by flow cytometry on a PBMC aliquot from every donor. Library preparation used 5' RACE. Sequencing was performed on an Illumina HiSeq 2500. A second PCR of 7 to 11 cycles was performed with a sample-barcoded 5' primer and a J-beta primer mix. A unique molecular identifier was introduced onto each TCR beta cDNA molecule by a template-switch 5' adaptor carrying 12 random nucleotides. At least 2.5 million CDR3-containing paired-end reads were obtained from each sample. First-strand cDNA synthesis was performed from all RNA using the Mint cDNA synthesis kit, with priming by a TRBC-specific oligonucleotide. After uracil-DNA glycosylase treatment, a first 18-cycle PCR used universal primers M1SS and BC2_uni_R on all cDNA. The original pipeline was this. Each sample was normalized by randomly selecting 1 million high-quality reads, each carrying a distinct molecular identifier. Reads with shared molecular identifiers were discarded instead of being binned into consensus sequences. MiTCR, run with a Q25 quality threshold and the strictest error-elimination algorithm, handled CDR3 identification, clonotype clustering and error correction. A nonparametric unseen species model with Euler transformation was used to estimate lower-bound total TCR beta diversity. TCRdb cleaned the public reads at Q25 with fastp, built clones with MiXCR and kept in-frame beta chains. Every CDR3 protein is listed once, alongside the most common genes and DNA of its rows. The V and J calls reflect TCRdb's pipeline rather than the authors' work. The sample table shows roughly 680,000 distinct CDR3 sequences, and more than 45% are seen once. The top ten constitute 13% of the sample.

From the cysteine up to the phenylalanine, the CDR3 has a length of 13 residues. Only the CDR3 portion is preserved as DNA: 39 bases, with reading frame beginning at the first base. CDR1 SGHRS and CDR2 YFSETQ were looked up in the germline V gene. This chain joins TRBV5-1 to TRBJ2-4, with a weak D call of TRBD1 (5 bases match). The J call may be in error: the DNA end matches TRBJ2-5 better. Material for sequencing was blood. This receptor was identified in a woman of 80 years or more in good health. This receptor has the CDR3 CASSVLPGETQYF. The bases read TGCGCCAGCAGCGTCTTACCAGGGGAGACCCAGTACTTC.